A selection of T cell receptor beta chains follows, all from one sample in a study of monozygotic twins with inflammatory bowel disease. TCRdb reprocessed the 5' RACE reads, with one entry per CDR3 protein and no DNA. The sample totals a few hundred thousand distinct CDR3 sequences. Sequenced: blood. These TCRs come from a human donor with ulcerative colitis or Crohn's disease, or a healthy co-twin of an affected twin (not recorded which). Each CDR3 is given with its conserved first and last residue. Clone size is given for some rows only: seen once, a few or many times, or a class if the clone is expanded.

v_call: TRBV7-3
clone_size: NA
j_call: TRBJ1-6
cdr3_aa: CASRDRGDNSPLHF

v_call: TRBV5-1
clone_size: NA
j_call: TRBJ2-2
cdr3_aa: CASSPQGQTGELFF

v_call: TRBV7-2
clone_size: NA
j_call: TRBJ2-7
cdr3_aa: CASSAGGVGEQYF

v_call: TRBV5-6
clone_size: NA
j_call: TRBJ1-6
cdr3_aa: CASRRTAGFSNSPLHF

v_call: TRBV5-1
clone_size: NA
j_call: TRBJ2-7
cdr3_aa: CASSLAVPSEQYF

v_call: TRBV12-3/TRBV12-4
clone_size: NA
j_call: TRBJ1-2
cdr3_aa: CASSLMGYYGYTF

v_call: TRBV12-3/TRBV12-4
clone_size: NA
j_call: TRBJ2-7
cdr3_aa: CASRPTDRVGYEQYF

v_call: TRBV2
clone_size: NA
j_call: TRBJ2-7
cdr3_aa: CASYLGPYEQYF

v_call: TRBV4-3
clone_size: NA
j_call: TRBJ1-1
cdr3_aa: CASSQDLQGKNTEAFF

v_call: TRBV5-6
clone_size: NA
j_call: TRBJ2-2
cdr3_aa: CASSWIGQGAAGELFF

v_call: TRBV7-5
clone_size: NA
j_call: TRBJ1-6
cdr3_aa: CISVPEARDTLHSPLHF

v_call: TRBV20-1
clone_size: NA
j_call: TRBJ1-1
cdr3_aa: CSARDGTGVIGAFF

v_call: TRBV15
clone_size: NA
j_call: TRBJ1-4
cdr3_aa: CATSRDKWPGATNEKLFF

v_call: TRBV11-1
clone_size: NA
j_call: TRBJ2-1
cdr3_aa: CASSLTSGLYNEQFF

v_call: TRBV28
clone_size: NA
j_call: TRBJ1-3
cdr3_aa: CASRGGSTGNTIYF

v_call: TRBV5-1
clone_size: NA
j_call: TRBJ1-6
cdr3_aa: CASSGGGVRPGSYNSPLHF

v_call: TRBV7-7
clone_size: NA
j_call: TRBJ2-2
cdr3_aa: CASSLAPVAGGAGELFF

v_call: TRBV7-9
clone_size: NA
j_call: TRBJ2-5
cdr3_aa: CASSLASTSQETQYF

v_call: TRBV7-2
clone_size: NA
j_call: TRBJ1-6
cdr3_aa: CASSLALGVSDSYNSPLHF

v_call: TRBV15
clone_size: NA
j_call: TRBJ1-5
cdr3_aa: CATSRTTGGPFGPQHF

v_call: TRBV15
clone_size: NA
j_call: TRBJ1-2
cdr3_aa: CATSTDRHYGYTF

v_call: TRBV6-5
clone_size: NA
j_call: TRBJ2-2
cdr3_aa: CASSASWTGELFF

v_call: TRBV20-1
clone_size: medium-sized
j_call: TRBJ2-4
cdr3_aa: CSASHPGQGRKNIQYF

v_call: TRBV6-2/TRBV6-3
clone_size: NA
j_call: TRBJ2-1
cdr3_aa: CASSWTSSYNEQFF

v_call: TRBV6-1
clone_size: NA
j_call: TRBJ2-7
cdr3_aa: CASSDMGQSYEQYF

v_call: TRBV4-3
clone_size: NA
j_call: TRBJ2-7
cdr3_aa: CASSQGWQLSYEQYF